Each of the 16 T cell receptor beta chains below was sequenced from the same sample in a study of cytomegalovirus exposure and HLA in healthy donors. PCR used 60 Vbeta primers and 13 Jbeta primers. Assay used: immunoSEQ multiplex PCR; TCRdb lists only in-frame clones, some missing. The table has tens of thousands of clones, roughly 70% seen once; the top ten hold approximately 5.4%. The sequenced sample was PBMCs. These receptors all come from a man aged 50-59 years in good health and CMV-seronegative.

As for this clone: The sample holds other DNA sequences that translate to the same CDR3. V gene TRBV12-5 combines with J gene TRBJ1-5; no firm D call. The CDR3 extends over 15 amino acids. V lost 3 bases and J lost 6, with 15 bases in between. Germline CDR1 LGHNT, CDR2 FRNRAP. The CDR3 here is CASGLGRSLAQPQHF. The CDR3 DNA reads TGTGCTAGTGGTTTAGGGAGGTCATTAGCTCAGCCCCAGCATTTT.

This chain uses TRBV5-1 with TRBJ1-1; D gene uncertain. The CDR3 is 17 amino acids. V was trimmed by 3 bases and J by 1 base, leaving 19 bases between them. Germline loops: CDR1 SGHRS, CDR2 YFSETQ. The CDR3, as DNA: TGCGCCAGCAGCTGGGGAGGAGGGAGCGGGAAGAACACTGAAGCTTTCTTT. Its protein product is CASSWGGGSGKNTEAFF.

This clone was observed once. This sequence joins TRBV7-9 and TRBJ1-2; 10 nucleotides agree with TRBD1. Trimming at V came to 5 bases and at J to 0 bases, leaving 15 bases not matched to a gene. This CDR3 has 19 amino acids. Per the germline V gene, CDR1 is SEHNR and CDR2 is FQNEAQ (reference sequence). The CDR3 spells CASSPGQGRTRDANYGYTF. CDR3 DNA: TGTGCCAGCAGCCCGGGACAGGGGCGAACCCGCGACGCTAACTATGGCTACACCTTC.

The CDR3 nucleotides are TGTGCCAGTAGCCTACAGGGCCACACCGGGGAGCTGTTTTTT. It encodes CASSLQGHTGELFF. The J gene is TRBJ2-2, the V gene TRBV19; D is perhaps TRBD1 (6 bases). There are 14 residues in the CDR3. Trimming pared 6 bases from V and 3 bases from J, leaving 11 bases between. Germline CDR1 reads LNHDA; CDR2 reads SQIVND (reference sequence).

This chain uses TRBV2 with TRBJ2-4, with D perhaps matching TRBD2 (6 bases). The CDR3 runs to 14 residues. Per germline, CDR1 SNHLY and CDR2 FYNNEI. Deletions cut 6 bases from V and 6 bases from J, with 15 bases between. The CDR3 sequence is CASSPGGAPNIQYF. In DNA, the CDR3 is TGTGCCAGCAGCCCCGGAGGGGCTCCAAACATTCAGTACTTC.

Note on this clone: Other DNA sequences from this sample encode an identical CDR3 as well. The CDR3 DNA is TGTGCCAGCAGCTCCGGACAGGGAAACACAGATACGCAGTATTTT. It codes for CASSSGQGNTDTQYF. J is TRBJ2-3 and V is TRBV11-3; 8 nucleotides align to TRBD1. The CDR3 spans 15 residues. The V gene end was trimmed by 4 bases and the J gene end by 2 bases; junction bases not matched to a gene: 5. Per the germline V gene, CDR1 is SGHNT and CDR2 is YENEEA. Full variable domain (outside the CDR3, taken from reference TRBV11-3 and TRBJ2-3): EAGVVQSPRYKIIEKKQPVAFWCNPISGHNTLYWYLQNLGQGPELLIRYENEEAVDDSQLPKDRFSAERLKGVDSTLKIQPAELGDSAVYLCASSSGQGNTDTQYFGPGTRLTVL.

This clone was recorded once. The chain combines TRBV6-1 with TRBJ1-1; D is perhaps TRBD1 (6 bases). The V gene lost 7 bases and the J gene lost 5 bases, with 20 bases spanning the gap. The CDR3 length is 15 residues. Per the germline V gene, CDR1 is MNHNS and CDR2 is SASEGT. CDR3 sequence reads: CASKGRGGEGTEAFF. The CDR3 bases are TGTGCCAGCAAGGGGAGGGGGGGCGAGGGGACTGAAGCTTTCTTT.

The chain carries TRBV7-2 and TRBJ1-6; D gene ambiguous. Per germline, CDR1 SGHTA and CDR2 FQGNSA. Trimming removed 1 base at V and 6 bases at J, with 16 bases between. CDR3 length equals 17 residues. The CDR3 DNA sequence: TGTGCCAGCAGCTTAGTGGGCCCGGGAATTGGTAATTCACCCCTCCACTTT. Translation gives CASSLVGPGIGNSPLHF.

The chain is built from TRBV9 and TRBJ1-5, with TRBD1 identical over 8 bases. CDR1 and CDR2 from the germline V gene are SGDLS and YYNGEE. The CDR3 runs 15 residues. Trimming removed 3 bases from V and 4 bases from J; junction bases left unmatched: 6. The CDR3 nucleotides are TGTGCCAGCAGCGCCCTGGACAGGGTAAATCAGCCCCAGCATTTT. Protein product: CASSALDRVNQPQHF.

The rearrangement joins TRBV4-1 to TRBJ2-7; tentative D call: TRBD2 (5 bases). Trimming cost V 0 bases and J 2 bases, with 14 bases left between them. Germline CDR1 is MGHRA and CDR2 is YSYEKL. This CDR3 region has 16 residues. The CDR3 loop is CASSQEVAGRPYEQYF. CDR3 bases: TGCGCCAGCAGCCAAGAGGTGGCGGGTCGGCCCTACGAGCAGTACTTC.

A single count supports this clone. The chain employs TRBV9 and TRBJ2-7, with TRBD1 as a possible D gene (5 bases). The germline V gene has CDR1 SGDLS and CDR2 YYNGEE. The V end was cut by 3 bases, the J end by 3 bases, with 7 bases between. The CDR3 is 12 amino acids. Here the CDR3 reads CASSATDYEQYF. CDR3 bases: TGTGCCAGCAGCGCGACAGACTACGAGCAGTACTTC.

The V call is TRBV6-5, the J call TRBJ1-1; no clear D gene. CDR3 length equals 13 residues. Germline V gene lookup returns CDR1 MNHEY and CDR2 SVGAGI. V lost 0 bases to trimming and J lost 11 bases, with 13 bases between them. The CDR3 is CASSYSRAGRAFF. The CDR3 DNA is TGTGCCAGCAGTTACTCGAGGGCAGGTCGCGCTTTCTTT.

The rearrangement uses TRBV4-1 and TRBJ2-3; TRBD2 aligns across 10 bases. Germline-derived CDR1 and CDR2 are MGHRA and YSYEKL. CDR3 length: 17 amino acids. Trimming removed 0 bases from V and 2 bases from J; junction bases left unmatched: 5. The DNA for the CDR3 is TGCGCCAGCAGCCAAGATGGAGCGGGGGGGAACACAGATACGCAGTATTTT. Its protein product is CASSQDGAGGNTDTQYF.

The CDR3 DNA follows: TGTGCCATCAAGCCGGACAGCCAAGAGACCCAGTACTTC. Translated, it gives CAIKPDSQETQYF. The chain has TRBV10-3 and TRBJ2-5, with a weak D call TRBD1 (6 bases). V lost 7 bases and J lost 1, with 10 bases in between. Germline-derived CDR1 and CDR2 are ENHRY and SYGVKD. The CDR3 spans 13 residues.

This clone was counted a few times. The J gene is TRBJ1-2, the V gene TRBV25-1, with 9 bases lining up with TRBD1. Germline V gene lookup returns CDR1 MGHDK and CDR2 SYGVNS. The CDR3 is 17 amino acids. The junction had 12 bases not matched to a gene; V was cut back by 5 bases and J by 2 bases. The CDR3 DNA reads TGTGCCAGCAGTCCGCAGGTAGGGACAGGGATCAACTATGGCTACACCTTC. Protein sequence: CASSPQVGTGINYGYTF.

The rearrangement uses TRBV5-6 and TRBJ1-1; tentative D call: TRBD1 (5 bases). Germline lookup yields CDR1 SGHDT and CDR2 YYEEEE. The CDR3 runs 13 residues. V lost 5 bases and J 4 bases, leaving 12 bases between the germline ends. CDR3 residues: CASRQDGSTEAFF. CDR3 nucleotide sequence: TGTGCCAGCAGACAGGACGGGAGCACTGAAGCTTTCTTT.